This T cell receptor (beta chain) was obtained from a study of blood T cell repertoires in COVID-19. Study-wide background: Whether acute or convalescent, the COVID-19 samples came from the United States, Italy and Spain. T cells, B-cell-depleted T cells, or PBMCs supplied cDNA or gDNA.

The CDR3 length is 19 residues. Germline V gives CDR1 MGHRA, CDR2 YSYEKL. The junction had 14 bases not matched to a gene; V was cut back by 4 bases and J by 0 bases. In the study's own analysis: Amplified reference gene primers provided the basis for estimating nucleated cell counts. This table comes from immunoSEQ multiplex PCR, and its TCRdb copy is limited to in-frame clones, with some not included. That table supplies the V and J calls and clone size; D and trimming were determined from the DNA. This table has some 150,000 clones, 85% appearing once. The receptor comes from a middle-aged woman with active or convalescent COVID-19. The chain joins TRBV4-1 to TRBJ2-2, with 7 bases fitting TRBD1. Material: peripheral blood. The CDR3 DNA reads as TGCGCCAGCAGCCTCACCCAACTTCCGGGACAGACGAACACCGGGGAGCTGTTTTTT. Amino acid sequence: CASSLTQLPGQTNTGELFF.